This T cell receptor beta chain was retrieved from a study of cytomegalovirus exposure and HLA in healthy donors. The wider study: Within the Caucasian-associated ancestry cluster were roughly 82% of the roughly 430 genotyped donors.

Whole-study findings and limits: Across donors, most TCRs were seen rarely, yet some public ones were widespread. Cytomegalovirus association was assigned to under 200 TCR beta chains. Looking again later, the authors saw that most CMV-associated TCR beta chains seemed HLA-restricted.

The V end was cut by 3 bases, the J end by 2 bases, with 13 bases between. The CDR3 sequence is 15 residues long. CDR1 KGHSH and CDR2 LQKENI come from the germline V gene. In the PCR, 60 Vbeta and 13 Jbeta primers were used. Using immunoSEQ multiplex PCR, the repertoire was profiled, and TCRdb retains in-frame clones only, with some absent. The sample consists of 73,000 or so clones, around 70% of them appearing once. Of note for this clone: What it recognizes is unknown.

V gene TRBV18 combines with J gene TRBJ2-5; D is undetermined. This sequence originates from a woman in her thirties or forties in good health and CMV-seropositive. What was sequenced was PBMCs. The CDR3 coding sequence is TGTGCCAGCTCACCTTCGATGACTCGACAAGAGACCCAGTACTTC. It codes for CASSPSMTRQETQYF. Complete variable domain (other parts from reference TRBV18 and TRBJ2-5): NAGVMQNPRHLVRRRGQEARLRCSPMKGHSHVYWYRQLPEEGLKFMVYLQKENIIDESGMPKERFSAEFPKEGPSILRIQQVVRGDSAAYFCASSPSMTRQETQYFGPGTRLLVL.